The 17 T cell receptor beta chains below all came from one sample that was sequenced in a study of OX40 agonist ivuxolimab in advanced cancers. Assay: immunoSEQ multiplex PCR; the TCRdb copy retains only in-frame clones and omits some. The repertoire holds fewer than 95,000 clones, 80% to 90% seen once, with 6.5% to 8.5% in the top ten. The material sequenced was CD4+ or CD8+ T cells sorted from blood, taken in a trial of the OX40 agonist ivuxolimab. The receptors were gathered from an adult with an advanced solid tumor such as melanoma, head and neck, liver or kidney cancer.

V and J are TRBV10-2 and TRBJ2-2, with D maybe TRBD1 (5 bases). Trimming shortened V by 10 bases and J by 0 bases, and 15 bases separated the two germline ends. The CDR3 is made up of 15 amino acids. Germline V gene sequence: CDR1 WSHSY, CDR2 SAAADI. DNA of the CDR3: TGCGCCATCTTAATAAGGGGTTCGAACACCGGGGAGCTGTTTTTT. It codes for CAILIRGSNTGELFF.

This chain joins TRBV4-2 and TRBJ2-7; D uncertain. CDR3 length equals 14 residues. The V end lost 0 bases, the J end lost 1 base, and 7 bases lay between the germline ends. CDR1 and CDR2 from the germline V gene are LGHNA and YNFKEQ. The CDR3 bases are TGTGCCAGCAGCCAAGAGGCATCTTCCTACGAGCAGTACTTC. Translation: CASSQEASSYEQYF.

This clone was seen a handful of times. This chain links TRBV19 with TRBJ1-5, with D possibly matching TRBD1 (5 bases). There are 12 residues in the CDR3. The germline V gene encodes CDR1 LNHDA and CDR2 SQIVND (reference sequence). Trimming shortened V by 7 bases and J by 9 bases, and 13 bases separated the two germline ends. The CDR3 DNA sequence: TGTGCCAGTACCTGGGACGCAGGGCCCCAGCATTTT. It translates to CASTWDAGPQHF. The entire variable domain, with the rest obtained from reference TRBV19 and TRBJ1-5, is as follows: DGGITQSPKYLFRKEGQNVTLSCEQNLNHDAMYWYRQDPGQGLRLIYYSQIVNDFQKGDIAEGYSVSREKKESFPLTVTSAQKNPTAFYLCASTWDAGPQHFGDGTRLSIL.

This chain connects TRBV5-4 to TRBJ2-7; 10 bases agree with TRBD2. The germline CDR1 and CDR2 sequences are SGHNT and YYREEE (reference sequence). The CDR3 sequence is 14 residues long. The V and J ends lost 0 bases and 5 bases, in that order; junction bases with no gene match: 2. This chain's CDR3 is CASSLDGTSDEQYF. CDR3 nucleotide sequence: TGTGCCAGCAGCTTGGATGGGACTAGCGACGAGCAGTACTTC.

The J gene is TRBJ1-1, the V gene TRBV28; no reliable D call. Germline CDR1 reads MDHEN; CDR2 reads SYDVKM. This CDR3 has 15 residues. Trimming cost V 2 bases and J 4 bases, with 14 bases left between them. The CDR3 protein is CASSLQTGKATEAFF. CDR3 nucleotide sequence: TGTGCCAGCAGTTTACAGACGGGGAAGGCCACTGAAGCTTTCTTT.

The chain is built from TRBV29-1 and TRBJ2-5; D is ambiguous. Germline V CDR1 and CDR2: SQVTM, ANQGSEA. V gave up 4 bases and J gave up 2 bases, with 8 bases separating them. The CDR3 covers 12 residues. The CDR3 loop reads CSVVEGQETQYF. The CDR3 DNA is TGCAGCGTTGTAGAAGGTCAAGAGACCCAGTACTTC.

V and J are TRBV18 and TRBJ2-2, with TRBD1 as a possible D gene (5 bases). Germline assignment: CDR1 KGHSH and CDR2 LQKENI. The CDR3 loop spans 16 amino acids. The V end was cut by 2 bases, the J end by 4 bases, with 14 bases between. CDR3 sequence: CASSPNSRAVTGELFF. CDR3 coding DNA: TGTGCCAGCTCACCAAACAGCAGGGCGGTCACCGGGGAGCTGTTTTTT.

The chain is built from TRBV13 and TRBJ2-7; TRBD1 agrees at 8 bases. Germline CDR1 PRHDT, CDR2 FYEKMQ (reference sequence). The CDR3 runs to 15 residues. V was clipped by 0 bases and J by 6 bases; unmatched bases: 7. The CDR3 DNA follows: TGTGCCAGCAGCTTAGGGCGAGGACAGGGCGGCGAGCAGTACTTC. The encoded protein is CASSLGRGQGGEQYF.

This chain links TRBV11-3 with TRBJ2-7; D is perhaps TRBD1 (5 bases). Trimming removed 6 bases at V and 1 base at J, with 7 bases between. This CDR3 region has 12 residues. Germline CDR1 and CDR2: SGHNT and YENEEA. CDR3 nucleotides: TGTGCCAGCAGTCAGGGTTCCTACGAGCAGTACTTC. Translating it yields CASSQGSYEQYF.

This chain connects TRBV7-2 to TRBJ2-3, with D perhaps TRBD2 (5 bases). The CDR3 has 14 amino acids. Trimming left V 4 bases short and J 8 bases short, with 16 bases between. Germline values: CDR1 SGHTA, CDR2 FQGNSA. In DNA, the CDR3 is TGTGCCAGCAGCTCCTGGACGGGGTCGGGTACGCAGTATTTT. Translating gives CASSSWTGSGTQYF.

The gene calls are TRBV5-4 and TRBJ2-7; 11 bases are a match to TRBD2. V lost 4 bases and J lost 2; bases outside the gene matches: 11. The CDR3 is made up of 17 amino acids. The germline CDR1 and CDR2 sequences are SGHNT and YYREEE (reference sequence). This CDR3 reads CASSSGTSGISPYEQYF. The CDR3 DNA reads TGTGCCAGCAGCAGTGGGACTAGCGGAATCTCCCCCTACGAGCAGTACTTC. The full variable domain, completed using reference TRBV5-4 and TRBJ2-7, is ETGVTQSPTHLIKTRGQQVTLRCSSQSGHNTVSWYQQALGQGPQFIFQYYREEENGRGNFPPRFSGLQFPNYSSELNVNALELDDSALYLCASSSGTSGISPYEQYFGPGTRLTVT.

V gene TRBV7-3 combines with J gene TRBJ2-2; TRBD1 is a possible D gene (7 bases). The germline gives CDR1 SGHTA, CDR2 FQGTGA. The CDR3 consists of 15 residues. Trimming removed 1 base at V and 6 bases at J, with 12 bases between. For the CDR3, the DNA is TGTGCCAGCAGCTTAATCCAGGGGGGAGCCGGGGAGCTGTTTTTT. Residues: CASSLIQGGAGELFF.

This sequence joins TRBV2 and TRBJ2-3, with D possibly called TRBD1 or TRBD2 (5 bases each). CDR3 length: 13 amino acids. Germline CDR1 and CDR2: SNHLY and FYNNEI. The V gene lost 6 bases and the J gene lost 5 bases, with 12 bases spanning the gap. CDR3 coding DNA: TGTGCCAGCAGGGGGACCACTGAAGATACGCAGTATTTT. Encoded protein: CASRGTTEDTQYF.

This chain uses TRBV4-1 with TRBJ1-2, with D possibly matching TRBD1 (6 bases). CDR3 length: 15 residues. Germline V gene lookup returns CDR1 MGHRA and CDR2 YSYEKL. The V end lost 1 base, the J end lost 6 bases, and 15 bases lay between the germline ends. DNA for the CDR3: TGCGCCAGCAGCCAAGTAAGAGGGGGGGAAAATGGCTACACCTTC. Translated: CASSQVRGGENGYTF.

The V and J genes are TRBV5-4 and TRBJ2-3, with D unclear. Germline V gene lookup returns CDR1 SGHNT and CDR2 YYREEE (reference sequence). This CDR3 contains 12 residues. V lost 3 bases and J lost 4, with 6 bases in between. DNA for the CDR3: TGTGCCAGCAGCTATGGGTCAGATACGCAGTATTTT. It codes for CASSYGSDTQYF.

The chain joins TRBV4-1 to TRBJ2-2, with TRBD2 matching 9 bases. The J segment lost 4 bases and the V segment lost 2 bases, leaving 8 bases of the junction unmatched. Germline lookup yields CDR1 MGHRA and CDR2 YSYEKL. This CDR3 spans 17 amino acids. The CDR3 coding sequence is TGCGCCAGCAGCCAAAGTGAGGCGGGAGGGCGCACCGGGGAGCTGTTTTTT. Translating it yields CASSQSEAGGRTGELFF.

The chain uses TRBV5-6 and TRBJ2-1; D may correspond to TRBD1 or TRBD2 (5 bases each). In germline, CDR1 is SGHDT, CDR2 YYEEEE. V was shortened by 4 bases and J by 8 bases, with 19 bases between the two germline ends. The CDR3 is 15 amino acids. As DNA, the CDR3 is TGTGCCAGCAGCCCCCGCGATGGGGACGGGGATGAGCAGTTCTTC. It codes for CASSPRDGDGDEQFF.